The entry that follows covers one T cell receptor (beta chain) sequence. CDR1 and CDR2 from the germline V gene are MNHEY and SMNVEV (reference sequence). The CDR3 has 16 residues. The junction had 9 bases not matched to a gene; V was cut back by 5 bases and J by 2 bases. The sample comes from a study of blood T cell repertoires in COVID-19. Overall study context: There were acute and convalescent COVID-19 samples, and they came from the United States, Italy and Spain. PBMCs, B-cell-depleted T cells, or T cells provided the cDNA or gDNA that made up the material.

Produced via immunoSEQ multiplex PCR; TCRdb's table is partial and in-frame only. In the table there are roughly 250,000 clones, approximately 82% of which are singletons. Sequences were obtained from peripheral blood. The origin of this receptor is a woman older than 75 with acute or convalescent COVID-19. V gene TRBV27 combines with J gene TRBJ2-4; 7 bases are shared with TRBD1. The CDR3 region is CASSLRQGRTKNIQYF. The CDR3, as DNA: TGTGCCAGCAGTCTTCGACAGGGACGTACCAAAAACATTCAGTACTTC.